A selection of T cell receptor beta chains follows, all from one sample in a study of early T cells in non-severe SARS-CoV-2 infection. TCRdb ran MiXCR on the 5' RACE reads and lists one entry per CDR3 protein. This sample yields some 66,000 distinct CDR3 sequences, of which about 13% are seen a single time; roughly 8.3% belongs to the top ten. The specimen sequenced was whole blood. These receptors originate from an adult who was a healthcare worker with PCR-confirmed SARS-CoV-2 infection or an uninfected control (not recorded which). CDR3s include the opening cysteine and the closing phenylalanine or tryptophan. Each record gives: clone size, V gene, D gene, J gene, CDR3 DNA, CDR3 protein. The D gene is left open where the match is weak. Not every row has a clone size; where given, it reads once, few, many or a size class.

many	TRBV27	TRBD2	TRBJ2-1	TGTGCCAGCTTCGAAGCGGGGGGCGCGGACAATGAGCAGTTCTTC	CASFEAGGADNEQFF
many	TRBV5-1	TRBD1	TRBJ1-2	TGCGCCAGCAGCTTGGACAGGGGGCAGATCTATGGCTACACCTTC	CASSLDRGQIYGYTF
few	TRBV29-1	-	TRBJ2-7	TGCAGCGTTCTCCCCCAGGGGATTCCCTACGAGCAGTACTTC	CSVLPQGIPYEQYF
few	TRBV5-1	-	TRBJ1-5	TGCGCCAGCAGCTTGGGACAGTACCCCAATCAGCCCCAGCATTTT	CASSLGQYPNQPQHF
many	TRBV28	TRBD2	TRBJ2-7	TGTGCCAGCAGTTCGACAGGGAATCGGGCGGGAGGGCCTTACGAGCAGTACTTC	CASSSTGNRAGGPYEQYF
-	TRBV7-2	-	TRBJ1-4	TGTGCCAGCAGCTTAGTAAGGCCAGTAACGGGTGAAAAACTGTTTTTT	CASSLVRPVTGEKLFF
few	TRBV7-2	-	TRBJ2-1	TGTGCCAGCAGCATGGGGACACAACTATCCAAGTTCTTC	CASSMGTQLSKFF
few	TRBV20-1	-	TRBJ2-7	TGCAGTGCCACCTCGGGACGCTCCTACGAGCAGTACTTC	CSATSGRSYEQYF
-	TRBV6-2/TRBV6-3	TRBD2	TRBJ2-7	TGTGCCAGCAGTTACTCTGGACTAGCGGGGTACTCCTACGAGCAGTACTTC	CASSYSGLAGYSYEQYF
few	TRBV6-2/TRBV6-3	-	TRBJ1-1	TGTGCCAGCACTAGGGATGGGGCTTTCACTGAAGCTTTCTTT	CASTRDGAFTEAFF
few	TRBV7-6	-	TRBJ1-5	TGTGCCAGCAGTCCCCAAGGAAGGGGGGCTCAGCCCCAGCATTTT	CASSPQGRGAQPQHF
few	TRBV28	-	TRBJ2-1	TGTGCCAGCAGCACTGTCACGGGACTCTACAATGAGCAGTTCTTC	CASSTVTGLYNEQFF
few	TRBV9	-	TRBJ1-6	TGTGCCAGCAGCGTAGCTCCGAGGACGGAAGAAAATAATTCACCCCTCCACTTT	CASSVAPRTEENNSPLHF
-	TRBV29-1	TRBD2	TRBJ2-7	TGCAGCGTTGTCCTCCTAGCGGGAAACGAGCAGTACTTC	CSVVLLAGNEQYF
-	TRBV2	-	TRBJ2-7	TGTGCCAGCAAGGGGGGCCGGTACGAGCAGTACTTC	CASKGGRYEQYF
few	TRBV3-1	-	TRBJ2-2	TGTGCCAGCAGCCAAGCCGCGGGGACCGGTCGCGCCGGGGAGCTGTTTTTT	CASSQAAGTGRAGELFF
many	TRBV1	-	TRBJ2-7	TGCACCAGCAGCCGCGATCGTCGTGGCCTGGGACAGGGGAAAGACGAGCAGTACTTC	CTSSRDRRGLGQGKDEQYF
-	TRBV4-3	TRBD1	TRBJ1-6	TGCGCCAGCAGCCGCAGGGGGCCGGAGAATTCACCCCTCCACTTT	CASSRRGPENSPLHF
-	TRBV7-3	TRBD2	TRBJ2-2	TGTGCCAGCAGCCACCGGGACTACTTAACCGGGGAGCTGTTTTTT	CASSHRDYLTGELFF
few	TRBV18	TRBD1	TRBJ2-2	TGTGCCAGCTCACCACGACAGGGAGACACCGGGGAGCTGTTTTTT	CASSPRQGDTGELFF
many	TRBV19	TRBD2	TRBJ2-1	TGTGCCAGTAGTATAGCAGCGGGAGTGGTCAATGAGCAGTTCTTC	CASSIAAGVVNEQFF
-	TRBV20-1	-	TRBJ1-6	TGCAGTGCTTCCGACCTGACAGGACACAACTATAATTCACCCCTCCACTTT	CSASDLTGHNYNSPLHF
-	TRBV10-3	TRBD1	TRBJ1-6	TGTGCCATCAGGGGGGACAGCAATAATTCACCCCTCCACTTT	CAIRGDSNNSPLHF
-	TRBV29-1	TRBD1	TRBJ2-7	TGCAGCATGACAGGGATTTCCTACGAGCAGTACTTC	CSMTGISYEQYF
many	TRBV3-1	TRBD2	TRBJ2-2	TGTGCCAGCAGCCGACCTAGCGGGAGGGGAACCGGGGAGCTGTTTTTT	CASSRPSGRGTGELFF
-	TRBV29-1	-	TRBJ2-7	TGCAGCGTTGAAGGTGGGTTCTACGAGCAGTACTTC	CSVEGGFYEQYF
many	TRBV28	-	TRBJ2-7	TGTGCCAGCAGTCTGACAGGACTCTCCTACGAGCAGTACTTC	CASSLTGLSYEQYF
-	TRBV5-5	TRBD2	TRBJ2-1	TGTGCCAGCTTACCCGAGCTAGCGGGAGGGCGGCGAAATGAGCAGTTCTTC	CASLPELAGGRRNEQFF
many	TRBV29-1	-	TRBJ1-1	TGCAGCGTGGGGACGGCTTCGAACACTGAAGCTTTCTTT	CSVGTASNTEAFF
few	TRBV16	-	TRBJ1-2	TGTGCCAGCAGCCAAAGCACAGCTAACTATGGCTACACCTTC	CASSQSTANYGYTF
many	TRBV7-8	-	TRBJ2-5	TGTGCCAGCAGCTCGATGACCGAGCGACGAGAGACCCAGTACTTC	CASSSMTERRETQYF
medium-sized	TRBV29-1	TRBD1	TRBJ2-3	TGCAGCGTCGGACAGGGTGGCACAGATACGCAGTATTTT	CSVGQGGTDTQYF
many	TRBV4-1	-	TRBJ1-1	TGCGCCAGCAGCCAAGGACCCACGAACACTGAAGCTTTCTTT	CASSQGPTNTEAFF
-	TRBV5-1	TRBD1	TRBJ2-2	TGCGCCAGCAGCTCCCAAGGGGGCGCGGACACCGGGGAGCTGTTTTTT	CASSSQGGADTGELFF
-	TRBV12-3/TRBV12-4	-	TRBJ1-4	TGTGCCAGCAGTTCCGGCCAGGACAGATTAAATGAAAAACTGTTTTTT	CASSSGQDRLNEKLFF
many	TRBV6-1	-	TRBJ2-4	TGTGCCAGCAGCGGTACTAGGATTGGAAACATTCAGTACTTC	CASSGTRIGNIQYF
few	TRBV29-1	-	TRBJ2-7	TGCAGCGTTGTAAAGGGATACGAGCAGTACTTC	CSVVKGYEQYF
many	TRBV4-2	-	TRBJ2-2	TGTGCCAGCAGCCAAGATCAGTTGAACACCGGGGAGCTGTTTTTT	CASSQDQLNTGELFF
few	TRBV29-1	-	TRBJ2-7	TGCAGCGTTGTTAACGGGAACTACGAGCAGTACTTC	CSVVNGNYEQYF
-	TRBV4-2	TRBD2	TRBJ2-4	TGTGCCAGCAGCCAAGTATTAGCGGGAGGGCCATCAAACATTCAGTACTTC	CASSQVLAGGPSNIQYF
many	TRBV6-2/TRBV6-3	-	TRBJ2-1	TGTGCCAGCACCGACGATAGCGGCCCCTACAATGAGCAGTTCTTC	CASTDDSGPYNEQFF
few	TRBV29-1	TRBD2	TRBJ2-7	TGCAGCGTCCAGGGACTAGCGGGAGCCTACGAGCAGTACTTC	CSVQGLAGAYEQYF
few	TRBV6-6	-	TRBJ2-2	TGTGCCAGCAGTTACTTAGCGCCCGGGGAGCTGTTTTTT	CASSYLAPGELFF
-	TRBV28	-	TRBJ1-5	TGTGCCAGCAGACTAGTCCTGGGGAATAGCAATCAGCCCCAGCATTTT	CASRLVLGNSNQPQHF
many	TRBV29-1	TRBD2	TRBJ2-1	TGCAGCGCCAACCTAGCGGGGGGGTCCTACAATGAGCAGTTCTTC	CSANLAGGSYNEQFF
many	TRBV5-6	TRBD2	TRBJ2-3	TGTGCCAGCAGCTCAACGGGACTAGGGGTAGATACGCAGTATTTT	CASSSTGLGVDTQYF
-	TRBV9	-	TRBJ1-6	TGTGCCAGCAGCGTAGGGGGGGAAAATTCACCCCTCCACTTT	CASSVGGENSPLHF
many	TRBV4-1	TRBD2	TRBJ2-7	TGCGCCAGCAGCGAGGGACTAGCGATTTACGAGCAGTACTTC	CASSEGLAIYEQYF
-	TRBV7-9	TRBD1	TRBJ2-5	TGTGCCAGCAGCCCCCCCGGGACAGGGAAAGAGACCCAGTACTTC	CASSPPGTGKETQYF
many	TRBV28	-	TRBJ1-1	TGTGCCAGCAGTTTCGACGTGCGGACTTTGAACACTGAAGCTTTCTTT	CASSFDVRTLNTEAFF
-	TRBV2	-	TRBJ1-5	TGTGCCAGCAGTGAAGCGCAAGGGCTAGGAAATCAGCCCCAGCATTTT	CASSEAQGLGNQPQHF
-	TRBV11-2	-	TRBJ2-7	TGTGCCAGCAGCTTAGTCGACGAGCAGTACTTC	CASSLVDEQYF
many	TRBV28	-	TRBJ2-4	TGTGCCAGCAGGGGGGACATTCAGTACTTC	CASRGDIQYF
many	TRBV20-1	-	TRBJ1-5	TGCAGTGCTAGTCCCGGGGGCTTCCAGCCCCAGCATTTT	CSASPGGFQPQHF
-	TRBV5-5	-	TRBJ1-1	TGTGCCAGCAGGCTCGACCTGAACACTGAAGCTTTCTTT	CASRLDLNTEAFF
-	TRBV5-1	TRBD1	TRBJ1-1	TGCGCCAGCAGCTTCGGACAGGGGCTTATGAACACTGAAGCTTTCTTT	CASSFGQGLMNTEAFF
many	TRBV11-2	TRBD2	TRBJ2-1	TGTGCCAGCAGCCCTGGGGTAGCGGGAGCCCCCTACAATGAGCAGTTCTTC	CASSPGVAGAPYNEQFF